This entry lists 23 T cell receptor beta chains sequenced from one sample in a study of CD8+ T cells in alopecia areata. Investigators isolated RNA and reverse transcribed it into cDNA to act as the sequencing template. Libraries were prepared by immunoSEQ multiplex PCR; TCRdb keeps only in-frame clonotypes and omits some of them. The sample includes about 180,000 clones, roughly 60% seen only once; the top ten take about 1.5%. The material sequenced was CD4+ T cells sorted from blood, taken at week 0. These receptors originate from a human donor with alopecia areata.

This rearrangement joins TRBV9 to TRBJ2-3; D call uncertain. Germline CDR1 and CDR2: SGDLS and YYNGEE. The CDR3 consists of 14 residues. Between the trimmed V and J ends, which lost 3 bases and 1 base, there was a span of 9 bases. CDR3 residues: CASSAPAGTDTQYF. The CDR3 DNA reads TGTGCCAGCAGCGCACCGGCTGGCACAGATACGCAGTATTTT.

V is TRBV7-9 and J is TRBJ2-1; D remains unclear. V was clipped by 0 bases and J by 8 bases, with 14 bases between them. This CDR3 region has 15 residues. Germline assignment: CDR1 SEHNR and CDR2 FQNEAQ (reference sequence). For the CDR3, the DNA is TGTGCCAGCAGCTTAGCCTGGGTAGCCAAAGATGAGCAGTTCTTC. This sequence encodes CASSLAWVAKDEQFF. The entire variable domain, with the rest obtained from reference TRBV7-9 and TRBJ2-1, is as follows: DTGVSQNPRHKITKRGQNVTFRCDPISEHNRLYWYRQTLGQGPEFLTYFQNEAQLEKSRLLSDRFSAERPKGSFSTLEIQRTEQGDSAMYLCASSLAWVAKDEQFFGPGTRLTVL.

The chain links TRBV2 to TRBJ2-2, with 8 positions matching TRBD2. V shed 7 bases, J shed 4 bases, and the junction held 5 bases outside the gene matches. From germline, CDR1 is SNHLY and CDR2 FYNNEI. CDR3 length equals 14 residues. CDR3 nucleotides: TGTGCCAGCAATTCGGGGGGGCCCACCGGGGAGCTGTTTTTT. This encodes CASNSGGPTGELFF.

Points on this clone: In the same sample, other DNA sequences code for this CDR3. The chain uses TRBV7-2 and TRBJ2-5; D is unclear. This CDR3 has 11 amino acids. Trimming left V 4 bases short and J 1 base short, with 1 base between. CDR1 is SGHTA and CDR2 is FQGNSA in the germline V gene. The DNA for the CDR3 is TGTGCCAGCAGCTCCCAAGAGACCCAGTACTTC. It codes for CASSSQETQYF.

The chain has TRBV6-5 and TRBJ2-7; 8 positions match TRBD1. Trimming at V came to 4 bases and at J to 3 bases, leaving 5 bases not matched to a gene. From germline, CDR1 is MNHEY and CDR2 SVGAGI. CDR3 length: 14 residues. The CDR3 protein is CASSSRGTGYEQYF. DNA for the CDR3: TGTGCCAGCAGTTCGAGAGGGACAGGCTACGAGCAGTACTTC.

This clone was recorded once. The gene calls are TRBV29-1 and TRBJ2-7; D gene uncertain. V lost 0 bases and J lost 2, with 14 bases in between. The germline CDR1 and CDR2 sequences are SQVTM and ANQGSEA. The CDR3 sequence is 15 residues long. CDR3 region: CSVEDRRGFTYEQYF. The CDR3 coding sequence is TGCAGCGTTGAAGATCGGAGAGGCTTTACCTACGAGCAGTACTTC.

This chain uses TRBV10-2 with TRBJ2-1; no clear D gene. Germline values: CDR1 WSHSY, CDR2 SAAADI. This CDR3 is 12 amino acids long. The V and J ends lost 0 bases and 8 bases respectively, with 5 bases between them. CDR3 sequence reads: CASSESGDEQFF. In DNA, the CDR3 is TGCGCCAGCAGTGAGTCCGGCGATGAGCAGTTCTTC.

The rearrangement links TRBV29-1 to TRBJ1-1; TRBD1 is a possible D gene (5 bases). V was shortened by 7 bases and J by 5 bases, with 17 bases between the two germline ends. Germline V gene sequence: CDR1 SQVTM, CDR2 ANQGSEA. The CDR3 runs 13 residues. CDR3: CSGTLGGLTEAFF. As DNA, the CDR3 is TGCAGCGGGACTCTTGGGGGATTGACTGAAGCTTTCTTT.

This clone was counted only a few times. V usage is TRBV29-1 and J usage is TRBJ2-1; unclear D gene. This CDR3 has 10 residues. Trimming took off 4 bases at V and 7 bases at J, with 5 bases between the two ends. Germline assignment: CDR1 SQVTM and CDR2 ANQGSEA. The CDR3 spells CSVVHNEQFF. For the CDR3, the DNA is TGCAGCGTTGTACATAATGAGCAGTTCTTC.

The chain couples TRBV30 to TRBJ1-5; D ambiguous. The V and J ends lost 2 bases and 5 bases respectively, with 10 bases between them. Germline V CDR1 and CDR2: GTSNPN, SVGIG (reference sequence). The CDR3 is 13 residues long. The CDR3: CAWSPQEDQPQHF. In DNA form, the CDR3 reads TGTGCCTGGAGTCCCCAGGAGGATCAGCCCCAGCATTTT.

The rearrangement links TRBV6-5 to TRBJ2-7; 12 bases map to TRBD2. In germline, CDR1 is MNHEY, CDR2 SVGAGI. The J segment lost 3 bases and the V segment lost 5 bases, leaving 2 bases of the junction unmatched. This CDR3 comprises 14 residues. The CDR3, as DNA: TGTGCCAGCAGTCCGACTAGCGGGGGCTACGAGCAGTACTTC. It specifies CASSPTSGGYEQYF.

This clone was recorded a few times. The chain links TRBV4-3 to TRBJ2-3; TRBD2 is a possible D gene (5 bases). V lost 6 bases and J lost 5, with 15 bases in between. The CDR3 contains 14 residues. Germline V gene data show CDR1 as LGHNA and CDR2 as YSLEER. This CDR3 reads CASSLTERGDTQYF. The CDR3 nucleotides read TGCGCCAGCAGTCTAACTGAACGGGGAGATACGCAGTATTTT.

This rearrangement joins TRBV5-5 to TRBJ2-5; TRBD2 matches at 12 bases. The V gene end was trimmed by 3 bases and the J gene end by 4 bases; junction bases not matched to a gene: 13. This CDR3 region has 18 residues. The germline V gene has CDR1 SGHKS and CDR2 YYEKEE (reference sequence). The DNA for the CDR3 is TGTGCCAGCAGCTCGTTACTAGCGGGGGGCGCCTCTCCAGAGACCCAGTACTTC. This sequence encodes CASSSLLAGGASPETQYF.

The CDR3 nucleotides are TGTGCCTGGAGTGGAGACCGAAGGGAGGGATATGGCTACACCTTC. Encoded protein: CAWSGDRREGYGYTF. V gene TRBV30 combines with J gene TRBJ1-2; D unclear. Trimming left V 1 base short and J 5 bases short, with 17 bases between. Germline V lookup: CDR1 GTSNPN, CDR2 SVGIG (reference sequence). CDR3 length equals 15 residues.

This rearrangement joins TRBV28 to TRBJ2-7; D may be TRBD1 (5 bases). CDR1 MDHEN and CDR2 SYDVKM come from the germline V gene. The V end lost 3 bases, the J end lost 0 bases, and 9 bases lay between the germline ends. This CDR3 is built from 14 residues. The DNA of the CDR3 is TGTGCCAGCAGTTTGGACATCCTCTCCTACGAGCAGTACTTC. As protein: CASSLDILSYEQYF.

This clone was recorded once. The V gene is TRBV4-2, the J gene TRBJ2-1; 8 bases are shared with TRBD2. The CDR3 contains 13 residues. Germline V gene sequence: CDR1 LGHNA, CDR2 YNFKEQ. Trimming cost V 4 bases and J 9 bases; bases outside gene matches: 5. The CDR3 bases are TGTGCCAGCAGCCCGAGACTAGCGACTGAGCAGTTCTTC. Residues: CASSPRLATEQFF.

This clone was picked up one time. The chain couples TRBV29-1 to TRBJ2-3, with no clear D. The CDR3 sequence is 13 residues long. The germline V gene has CDR1 SQVTM and CDR2 ANQGSEA. Trimming took off 4 bases at V and 3 bases at J, with 11 bases between the two ends. In nucleotides, the CDR3 is TGCAGCGTTGCTTACAGAGGAACAGATACGCAGTATTTT. Translated, it gives CSVAYRGTDTQYF.

This sequence joins TRBV5-1 and TRBJ2-7, with 7 bases that match TRBD1. CDR1 is SGHRS and CDR2 is YFSETQ in the germline V gene. This CDR3 spans 14 amino acids. The V segment lost 4 bases and the J segment 2 bases; nucleotides outside the gene matches: 6. The CDR3 sequence is CASSKGQAAYEQYF. The CDR3 coding sequence is TGCGCCAGCAGCAAAGGACAGGCCGCCTACGAGCAGTACTTC. Full variable domain (missing parts from reference TRBV5-1 and TRBJ2-7): KAGVTQTPRYLIKTRGQQVTLSCSPISGHRSVSWYQQTPGQGLQFLFEYFSETQRNKGNFPGRFSGRQFSNSRSEMNVSTLELGDSALYLCASSKGQAAYEQYFGPGTRLTVT.

The rearrangement links TRBV30 to TRBJ1-2, with a tentative D call TRBD1 (5 bases). The length of the CDR3 is 13 residues. V dropped 2 bases and J dropped 6 bases, with 13 bases sitting between them. CDR1 and CDR2 from the germline V gene are GTSNPN and SVGIG (reference sequence). The CDR3 is CAWSRDRSHGYTF. The CDR3 coding sequence is TGTGCCTGGAGTCGGGACCGCTCCCATGGCTACACCTTC.

This rearrangement joins TRBV29-1 to TRBJ2-7, with 13 positions matching TRBD2. Germline CDR1 is SQVTM and CDR2 is ANQGSEA. The CDR3 consists of 15 residues. J was trimmed by 6 bases and V by 6 bases; bases with no gene match: 11. In DNA form, the CDR3 reads TGCAGCGTAAGGACTAGCGGGGGACCACAAAGCGAGCAGTACTTC. Translated: CSVRTSGGPQSEQYF.

V is TRBV30 and J is TRBJ2-3; D tentatively reads TRBD1 or TRBD2 (6 bases each). The CDR3 covers 14 residues. The V gene's germline CDR1 is GTSNPN and CDR2 SVGIG (reference sequence). Between the trimmed V and J ends, which lost 7 bases and 3 bases, there was a span of 17 bases. The CDR3 bases are TGTGCCTCCTCCGGGGGACATGGTACAGATACGCAGTATTTT. Translating gives CASSGGHGTDTQYF.

This clone was counted between two and nine times. The rearrangement joins TRBV6-6 to TRBJ1-2, with D hard to call. The CDR3 is 11 residues long. Trimming pared 6 bases from V and 7 bases from J, leaving 9 bases between. Per the germline V gene, CDR1 is MNHNY and CDR2 is SVGAGI (reference sequence). CDR3 protein: CASSPHGGYTF. CDR3 in DNA: TGTGCCAGCAGCCCGCATGGTGGCTACACCTTC.

This clone has only a few counts. The J gene is TRBJ2-3, the V gene TRBV29-1, with unresolved D. The CDR3 spans 13 residues. Germline CDR1 is SQVTM and CDR2 is ANQGSEA. Trimming removed 4 bases at V and 7 bases at J, with 15 bases between. This CDR3 reads CSVVGVLVNTQYF. The CDR3, as DNA: TGCAGCGTTGTTGGGGTTTTGGTGAATACGCAGTATTTT.